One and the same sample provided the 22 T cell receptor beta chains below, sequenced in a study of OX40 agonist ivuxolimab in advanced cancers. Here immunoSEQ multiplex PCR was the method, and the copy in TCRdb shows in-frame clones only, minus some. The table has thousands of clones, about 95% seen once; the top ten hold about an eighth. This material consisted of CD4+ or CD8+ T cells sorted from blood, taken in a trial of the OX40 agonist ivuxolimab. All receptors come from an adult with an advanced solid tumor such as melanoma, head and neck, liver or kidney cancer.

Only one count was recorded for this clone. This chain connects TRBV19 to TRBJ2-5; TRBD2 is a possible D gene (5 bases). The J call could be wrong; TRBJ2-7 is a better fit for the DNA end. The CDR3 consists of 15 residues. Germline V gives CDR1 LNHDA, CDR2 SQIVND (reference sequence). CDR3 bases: TGTGCCAGTAGTATACGCAAGAGGGTAGGCTACGAGCAGTACTTC. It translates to CASSIRKRVGYEQYF.

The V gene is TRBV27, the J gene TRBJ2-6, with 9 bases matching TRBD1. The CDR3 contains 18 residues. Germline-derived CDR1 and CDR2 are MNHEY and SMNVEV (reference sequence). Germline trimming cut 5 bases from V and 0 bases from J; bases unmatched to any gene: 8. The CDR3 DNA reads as TGTGCCAGCAGTCGCATAACGACAGGGGGCTCTGGGGCCAACGTCCTGACTTTC. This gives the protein CASSRITTGGSGANVLTF.

DNA of the CDR3: TGTGCCAGCAGCTCGGGGGGTTCCTACGAGCAGTACTTC. It translates to CASSSGGSYEQYF. The chain couples TRBV27 to TRBJ2-7; 7 nucleotides match TRBD2. CDR3 length: 13 amino acids. V shed 6 bases, J shed 1 base, and the junction held 3 bases outside the gene matches. Germline values: CDR1 MNHEY, CDR2 SMNVEV (reference sequence).

The chain's CDR3 is CASTNSGPSSYNEQFF. For the CDR3, the DNA is TGTGCCAGCACCAACAGCGGCCCCTCCTCCTACAATGAGCAGTTCTTC. The chain couples TRBV7-2 to TRBJ2-1; a weak D match, TRBD2 (5 bases). In germline, CDR1 is SGHTA, CDR2 FQGNSA. V shed 7 bases and J shed 0 bases, with 16 bases lying between them. This CDR3 region has 16 residues.

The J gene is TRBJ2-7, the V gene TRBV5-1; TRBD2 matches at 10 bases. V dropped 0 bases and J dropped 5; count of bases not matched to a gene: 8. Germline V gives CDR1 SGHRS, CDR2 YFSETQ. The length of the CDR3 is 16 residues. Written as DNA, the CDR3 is TGCGCCAGCAGCTTGGCGCTAGCGGGAGCAGGAGACGAGCAGTACTTC. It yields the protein CASSLALAGAGDEQYF.

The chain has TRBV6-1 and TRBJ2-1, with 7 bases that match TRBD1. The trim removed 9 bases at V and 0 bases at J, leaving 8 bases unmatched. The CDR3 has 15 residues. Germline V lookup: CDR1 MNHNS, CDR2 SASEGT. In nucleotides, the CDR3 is TGTGCCAGTGACAGGGACGGAAGCTCCTACAATGAGCAGTTCTTC. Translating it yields CASDRDGSSYNEQFF.

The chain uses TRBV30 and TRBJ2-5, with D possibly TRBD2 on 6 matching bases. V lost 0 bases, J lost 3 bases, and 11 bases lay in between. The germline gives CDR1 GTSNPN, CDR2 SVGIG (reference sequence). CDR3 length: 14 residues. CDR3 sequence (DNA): TGTGCCTGGAGTGTAGCGGGTGGGAAAGAGACCCAGTACTTC. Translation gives CAWSVAGGKETQYF. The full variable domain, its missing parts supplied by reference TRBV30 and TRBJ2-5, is SQTIHQWPATLVQPVGSPLSLECTVEGTSNPNLYWYRQAAGRGLQLLFYSVGIGQISSEVPQNLSASRPQDRQFILSSKKLLLSDSGFYLCAWSVAGGKETQYFGPGTRLLVL.

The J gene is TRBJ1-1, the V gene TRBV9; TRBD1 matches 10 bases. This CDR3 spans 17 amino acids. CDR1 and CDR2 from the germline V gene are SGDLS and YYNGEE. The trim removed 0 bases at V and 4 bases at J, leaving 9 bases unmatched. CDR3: CASSVAGTGVVGTEAFF. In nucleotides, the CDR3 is TGTGCCAGCAGCGTAGCTGGGACAGGGGTGGTGGGCACTGAAGCTTTCTTT.

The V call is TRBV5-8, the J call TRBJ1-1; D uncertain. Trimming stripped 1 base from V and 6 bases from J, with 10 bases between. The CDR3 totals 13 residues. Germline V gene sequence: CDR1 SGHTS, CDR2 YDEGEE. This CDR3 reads CASSLIPRAEAFF. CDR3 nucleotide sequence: TGTGCCAGCAGCTTGATTCCGCGGGCTGAAGCTTTCTTT.

CDR3 coding DNA: TGTGCCAGCAGCTTAGGGGCACATGCAACTAATGAAAAACTGTTTTTT. Translated: CASSLGAHATNEKLFF. The chain is built from TRBV11-2 and TRBJ1-4; D gene uncertain. V was pared by 1 base and J by 0 bases, with 9 bases between. Germline CDR1 SGHAT, CDR2 FQNNGV. CDR3 size: 16 residues.

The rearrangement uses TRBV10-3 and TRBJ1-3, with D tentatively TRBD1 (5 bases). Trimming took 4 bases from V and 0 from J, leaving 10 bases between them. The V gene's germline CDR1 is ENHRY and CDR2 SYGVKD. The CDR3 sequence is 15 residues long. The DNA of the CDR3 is TGTGCCATCAGTGGGAGGGGACTCTCTGGAAACACCATATATTTT. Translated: CAISGRGLSGNTIYF.

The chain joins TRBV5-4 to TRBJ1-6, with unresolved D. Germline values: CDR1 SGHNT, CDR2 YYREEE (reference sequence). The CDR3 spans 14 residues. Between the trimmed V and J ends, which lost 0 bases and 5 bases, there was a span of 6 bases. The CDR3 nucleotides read TGTGCCAGCAGCTTGGCAGTCGATAATTCACCCCTCCACTTT. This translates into CASSLAVDNSPLHF.

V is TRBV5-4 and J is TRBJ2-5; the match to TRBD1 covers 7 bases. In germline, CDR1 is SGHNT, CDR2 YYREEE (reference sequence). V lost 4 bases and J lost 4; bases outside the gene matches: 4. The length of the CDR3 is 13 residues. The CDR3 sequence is CASSQTGRETQYF. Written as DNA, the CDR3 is TGTGCCAGCAGCCAGACAGGGCGAGAGACCCAGTACTTC.

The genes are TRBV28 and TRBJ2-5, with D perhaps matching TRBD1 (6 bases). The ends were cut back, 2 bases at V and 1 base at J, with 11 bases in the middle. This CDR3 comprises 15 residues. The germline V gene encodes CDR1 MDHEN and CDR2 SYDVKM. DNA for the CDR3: TGTGCCAGCAGTTTACCAGGGGCTGGCCAAGAGACCCAGTACTTC. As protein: CASSLPGAGQETQYF. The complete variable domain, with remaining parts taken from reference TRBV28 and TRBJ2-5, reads DVKVTQSSRYLVKRTGEKVFLECVQDMDHENMFWYRQDPGLGLRLIYFSYDVKMKEKGDIPEGYSVSREKKERFSLILESASTNQTSMYLCASSLPGAGQETQYFGPGTRLLVL.

CDR3 residues: CASSSRATTDTQYF. CDR3 nucleotides: TGTGCCAGCAGCTCCCGGGCAACCACAGATACGCAGTATTTT. V is TRBV7-9 and J is TRBJ2-3; D unresolved. Germline V CDR1 and CDR2: SEHNR, FQNEAQ (reference sequence). The CDR3 totals 14 residues. Trimming shortened V by 4 bases and J by 2 bases, and 10 bases separated the two germline ends.

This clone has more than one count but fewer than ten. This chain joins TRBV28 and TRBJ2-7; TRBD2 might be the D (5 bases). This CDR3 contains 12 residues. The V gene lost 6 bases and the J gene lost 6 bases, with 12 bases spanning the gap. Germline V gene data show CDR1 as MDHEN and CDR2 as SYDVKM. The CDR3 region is CASSRGTGEQYF. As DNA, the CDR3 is TGTGCCAGCAGCCGGGGTACTGGCGAGCAGTACTTC.

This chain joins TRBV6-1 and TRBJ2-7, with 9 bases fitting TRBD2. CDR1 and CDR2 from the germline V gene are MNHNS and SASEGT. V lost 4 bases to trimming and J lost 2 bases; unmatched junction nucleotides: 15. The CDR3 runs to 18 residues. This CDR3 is CASSVAGGRASLPYEQYF. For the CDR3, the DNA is TGTGCCAGCAGTGTAGCGGGCGGGAGGGCCTCCCTCCCCTACGAGCAGTACTTC.

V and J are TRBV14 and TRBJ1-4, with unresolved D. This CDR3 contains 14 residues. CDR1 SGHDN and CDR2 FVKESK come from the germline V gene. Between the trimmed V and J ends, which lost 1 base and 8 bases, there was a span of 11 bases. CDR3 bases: TGTGCCAGCAGCCAAGGAGCGAGGAGCGAAAAACTGTTTTTT. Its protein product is CASSQGARSEKLFF.

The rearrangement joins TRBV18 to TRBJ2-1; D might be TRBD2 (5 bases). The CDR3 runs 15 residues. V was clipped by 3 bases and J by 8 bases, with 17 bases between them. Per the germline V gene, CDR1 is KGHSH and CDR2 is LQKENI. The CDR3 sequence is CASSPPGVRRDEQFF. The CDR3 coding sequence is TGTGCCAGCTCACCTCCCGGGGTCCGACGGGATGAGCAGTTCTTC.

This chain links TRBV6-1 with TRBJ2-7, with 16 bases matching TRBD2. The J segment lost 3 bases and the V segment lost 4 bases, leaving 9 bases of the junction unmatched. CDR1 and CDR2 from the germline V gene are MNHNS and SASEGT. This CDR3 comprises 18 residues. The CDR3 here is CASSGPPGLAGGLYEQYF. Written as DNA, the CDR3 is TGTGCCAGCAGTGGGCCTCCGGGACTAGCGGGAGGGCTCTACGAGCAGTACTTC.

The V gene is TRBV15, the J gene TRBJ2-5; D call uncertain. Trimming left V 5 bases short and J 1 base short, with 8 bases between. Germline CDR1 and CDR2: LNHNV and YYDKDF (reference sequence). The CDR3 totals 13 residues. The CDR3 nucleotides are TGTGCCACCAGCCTTAACCTCCAAGAGACCCAGTACTTC. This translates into CATSLNLQETQYF.

The CDR3 sequence is CSVEDPFVSGSTDTQYF. The DNA of the CDR3 is TGCAGCGTTGAAGATCCTTTTGTTAGCGGGAGCACAGATACGCAGTATTTT. This chain connects TRBV29-1 to TRBJ2-3, with 7 bases fitting TRBD2. The CDR3 totals 17 residues. J was trimmed by 0 bases and V by 0 bases; bases with no gene match: 9. Germline loops: CDR1 SQVTM, CDR2 ANQGSEA.